Listed below are T cell receptor beta chains from one sample, sequenced in a study of PD-1 blockade in classical Hodgkin lymphoma. TCRdb's copy holds only in-frame clones and misses some; the assay was immunoSEQ multiplex PCR. Here the sample spans roughly 23,000 clones, 75% to 90% being singletons. Sequencing was carried out using CD4+ T cells from blood. All receptors come from a human donor with classical Hodgkin lymphoma. The CDR3 runs from the conserved cysteine through the conserved F or W. A D gene is named only where the DNA matches it firmly. Not all rows give a size; the values are once, few, many and, for expanded clones, a class.

J gene: TRBJ1-4; V gene: TRBV5-1; clone size: NA; D gene: NA; CDR3 protein: CASSLAGRGEKLFF; CDR3 DNA: TGCGCCAGCAGCTTGGCCGGCAGGGGCGAAAAACTGTTTTTT
J gene: TRBJ2-6; V gene: TRBV5-1; clone size: NA; D gene: NA; CDR3 protein: CASSIEGSGANVLTF; CDR3 DNA: TGCGCCAGCAGCATAGAGGGGTCTGGGGCCAACGTCCTGACTTTC
J gene: TRBJ1-5; V gene: TRBV18; clone size: few; D gene: NA; CDR3 protein: CASSPPGRSNQPQHF; CDR3 DNA: TGTGCCAGCTCACCGCCAGGGCGCAGCAATCAGCCCCAGCATTTT
J gene: TRBJ2-5; V gene: TRBV19; clone size: NA; D gene: NA; CDR3 protein: CASTWTGQETQYF; CDR3 DNA: TGTGCCAGTACCTGGACCGGGCAAGAGACCCAGTACTTC
J gene: TRBJ2-5; V gene: TRBV7-9; clone size: NA; D gene: NA; CDR3 protein: CASSLPVKETQYF; CDR3 DNA: TGTGCCAGCAGCTTACCTGTAAAAGAGACCCAGTACTTC
J gene: TRBJ1-5; V gene: TRBV30; clone size: NA; D gene: NA; CDR3 protein: CAWGPPQHF; CDR3 DNA: TGTGCCTGGGGTCCGCCCCAGCATTTT
J gene: TRBJ1-2; V gene: TRBV6-5; clone size: NA; D gene: NA; CDR3 protein: CASSPLRGGYGYTF; CDR3 DNA: TGTGCCAGCAGCCCCCTCCGGGGGGGATATGGCTACACCTTC
J gene: TRBJ1-5; V gene: TRBV19; clone size: NA; D gene: TRBD1; CDR3 protein: CASRGQGGTVNQPQHF; CDR3 DNA: TGTGCCAGTAGGGGACAGGGGGGAACCGTTAATCAGCCCCAGCATTTT
J gene: TRBJ2-7; V gene: TRBV11-3; clone size: NA; D gene: TRBD2; CDR3 protein: CASSLDSGGSSYEQYF; CDR3 DNA: TGTGCCAGCAGCTTAGATTCGGGGGGGAGCTCCTACGAGCAGTACTTC
J gene: TRBJ2-4; V gene: TRBV7-2; clone size: NA; D gene: NA; CDR3 protein: CASSERVAVIQYF; CDR3 DNA: TGTGCCAGCAGCGAAAGGGTGGCCGTCATTCAGTACTTC
J gene: TRBJ2-3; V gene: TRBV7-6; clone size: NA; D gene: NA; CDR3 protein: CASSPSWGRGTSTDTQYF; CDR3 DNA: TGTGCCAGCAGCCCGAGTTGGGGGCGAGGGACTAGCACAGATACGCAGTATTTT
J gene: TRBJ2-2; V gene: TRBV6-4; clone size: once; D gene: NA; CDR3 protein: CASSAEMTRELFF; CDR3 DNA: TGTGCCAGCAGTGCGGAGATGACCCGGGAGCTGTTTTTT
J gene: TRBJ2-1; V gene: TRBV7-2; clone size: NA; D gene: TRBD2; CDR3 protein: CASSSRPSGRTYNEQFF; CDR3 DNA: TGTGCCAGCAGCTCGCGCCCTAGCGGGAGGACTTACAATGAGCAGTTCTTC
J gene: TRBJ2-1; V gene: TRBV7-2; clone size: NA; D gene: TRBD2; CDR3 protein: CASTTLAGGSSYNEQFF; CDR3 DNA: TGTGCCAGCACAACTCTAGCGGGAGGTTCCTCCTACAATGAGCAGTTCTTC
J gene: TRBJ2-2; V gene: TRBV18; clone size: NA; D gene: NA; CDR3 protein: CASSPPSGFLSGELFF; CDR3 DNA: TGTGCCAGCTCACCACCGTCCGGATTCCTTTCCGGGGAGCTGTTTTTT
J gene: TRBJ1-2; V gene: TRBV5-1; clone size: NA; D gene: NA; CDR3 protein: CASSLTLNYGYTF; CDR3 DNA: TGCGCCAGCAGCTTGACACTAAACTATGGCTACACCTTC
J gene: TRBJ2-7; V gene: TRBV7-2; clone size: few; D gene: TRBD2; CDR3 protein: CASSPRSGNYEQYF; CDR3 DNA: TGTGCCAGCAGCCCTAGAAGCGGGAACTACGAGCAGTACTTC
J gene: TRBJ1-4; V gene: TRBV5-6; clone size: NA; D gene: TRBD1; CDR3 protein: CASSLTGAGEKLFF; CDR3 DNA: TGTGCCAGCAGCTTGACAGGGGCAGGGGAAAAACTGTTTTTT
J gene: TRBJ2-2; V gene: TRBV5-1; clone size: NA; D gene: NA; CDR3 protein: CASSLAFSGIFRFTGELFF; CDR3 DNA: TGCGCCAGCAGCTTGGCCTTTTCAGGGATTTTCCGATTCACCGGGGAGCTGTTTTTT
J gene: TRBJ2-5; V gene: TRBV28; clone size: NA; D gene: TRBD1; CDR3 protein: CASSDRDRGTLQETQYF; CDR3 DNA: TGTGCCAGCAGTGACCGGGACAGGGGGACCCTCCAAGAGACCCAGTACTTC
J gene: TRBJ1-1; V gene: TRBV5-1; clone size: NA; D gene: NA; CDR3 protein: CASSLGGRVTEAFF; CDR3 DNA: TGCGCCAGCAGCTTGGGGGGGCGGGTCACTGAAGCTTTCTTT
J gene: TRBJ2-3; V gene: TRBV29-1; clone size: NA; D gene: NA; CDR3 protein: CSARTDTQYF; CDR3 DNA: TGCAGCGCTCGGACAGATACGCAGTATTTT
J gene: TRBJ1-6; V gene: TRBV5-1; clone size: NA; D gene: NA; CDR3 protein: CASSSGYNSPLHF; CDR3 DNA: TGCGCCAGCAGCAGCGGATATAATTCACCCCTCCACTTT
J gene: TRBJ2-5; V gene: TRBV2; clone size: NA; D gene: NA; CDR3 protein: CASSEHETQYF; CDR3 DNA: TGTGCCAGCAGTGAACATGAGACCCAGTACTTC
J gene: TRBJ1-1; V gene: TRBV19; clone size: NA; D gene: NA; CDR3 protein: CASRTYRNTEAFF; CDR3 DNA: TGTGCCAGTCGGACCTACAGAAACACTGAAGCTTTCTTT
J gene: TRBJ1-2; V gene: TRBV4-3; clone size: NA; D gene: NA; CDR3 protein: CASSQDTGGYTF; CDR3 DNA: TGCGCCAGCAGCCAAGATACGGGGGGCTACACCTTC
J gene: TRBJ1-2; V gene: TRBV7-9; clone size: NA; D gene: NA; CDR3 protein: CASSQAGRGSYGYTF; CDR3 DNA: TGTGCCAGCAGTCAGGCCGGCCGGGGGTCCTATGGCTACACCTTC
J gene: TRBJ1-6; V gene: TRBV27; clone size: NA; D gene: NA; CDR3 protein: CASSLQGINSPLHF; CDR3 DNA: TGTGCCAGCAGTCTTCAAGGGATTAATTCACCCCTCCACTTT
J gene: TRBJ2-2; V gene: TRBV21-1; clone size: NA; D gene: NA; CDR3 protein: CASSPRRNTGELFF; CDR3 DNA: TGTGCCAGCAGCCCCCGACGGAACACCGGGGAGCTGTTTTTT
J gene: TRBJ2-3; V gene: TRBV5-4; clone size: NA; D gene: NA; CDR3 protein: CASSLDAATSTDTQYF; CDR3 DNA: TGTGCCAGCAGCTTGGACGCAGCCACCAGCACAGATACGCAGTATTTT
J gene: TRBJ2-6; V gene: TRBV28; clone size: NA; D gene: NA; CDR3 protein: CASRAGGANVLTF; CDR3 DNA: TGTGCCAGCAGAGCAGGTGGGGCCAACGTCCTGACTTTC
J gene: TRBJ2-1; V gene: TRBV18; clone size: NA; D gene: NA; CDR3 protein: CASSRTSHEQFF; CDR3 DNA: TGTGCCAGCTCACGGACAAGCCATGAGCAGTTCTTC
J gene: TRBJ2-2; V gene: TRBV7-2; clone size: NA; D gene: TRBD2; CDR3 protein: CASSQGLAGGPDTGELFF; CDR3 DNA: TGTGCCAGCAGCCAAGGACTAGCGGGAGGGCCAGACACCGGGGAGCTGTTTTTT
J gene: TRBJ1-4; V gene: TRBV6-5; clone size: NA; D gene: NA; CDR3 protein: CASSRGPNEKLFF; CDR3 DNA: TGTGCCAGCAGTAGGGGTCCCAATGAAAAACTGTTTTTT
J gene: TRBJ1-1; V gene: TRBV6-5; clone size: NA; D gene: NA; CDR3 protein: CASSSGTLASTEAFF; CDR3 DNA: TGTGCCAGCAGTTCGGGGACTCTGGCTTCGACTGAAGCTTTCTTT
J gene: TRBJ2-7; V gene: TRBV18; clone size: NA; D gene: TRBD2; CDR3 protein: CASSGLGTSDEQYF; CDR3 DNA: TGTGCCAGCTCAGGATTGGGGACTAGTGACGAGCAGTACTTC
J gene: TRBJ1-2; V gene: TRBV5-1; clone size: NA; D gene: NA; CDR3 protein: CASSPGHANYGYTF; CDR3 DNA: TGCGCCAGCAGCCCGGGACATGCCAACTATGGCTACACCTTC
J gene: TRBJ1-1; V gene: TRBV7-2; clone size: NA; D gene: TRBD1; CDR3 protein: CASSPTNRGNTEAFF; CDR3 DNA: TGTGCCAGCAGTCCCACTAACAGGGGAAACACTGAAGCTTTCTTT
J gene: TRBJ2-7; V gene: TRBV6-5; clone size: NA; D gene: NA; CDR3 protein: CASTIPGGREQYF; CDR3 DNA: TGTGCCAGCACCATCCCCGGTGGGCGCGAGCAGTACTTC
J gene: TRBJ2-1; V gene: TRBV5-1; clone size: NA; D gene: NA; CDR3 protein: CASSLVGGSSYNEQFF; CDR3 DNA: TGCGCCAGCAGCTTGGTTGGCGGAAGCTCCTACAATGAGCAGTTCTTC
J gene: TRBJ2-3; V gene: TRBV5-1; clone size: once; D gene: NA; CDR3 protein: CASNRPGEPDTQYF; CDR3 DNA: TGCGCCAGCAATCGGCCGGGAGAACCAGATACGCAGTATTTT
J gene: TRBJ2-1; V gene: TRBV19; clone size: NA; D gene: NA; CDR3 protein: CASSIRAGSSYNEQFF; CDR3 DNA: TGTGCCAGTAGTATACGAGCCGGGAGCTCCTACAATGAGCAGTTCTTC
J gene: TRBJ2-2; V gene: TRBV27; clone size: NA; D gene: NA; CDR3 protein: CASSLFWATGELFF; CDR3 DNA: TGTGCCAGCAGTTTATTCTGGGCCACCGGGGAGCTGTTTTTT
J gene: TRBJ2-1; V gene: TRBV18; clone size: NA; D gene: NA; CDR3 protein: CASVRSQGRGNEQFF; CDR3 DNA: TGTGCCAGCGTCCGGTCCCAGGGCAGGGGAAATGAGCAGTTCTTC
J gene: TRBJ2-1; V gene: TRBV18; clone size: once; D gene: NA; CDR3 protein: CASSPTRTYNEQFF; CDR3 DNA: TGTGCCAGCTCACCCACCAGGACCTACAATGAGCAGTTCTTC
J gene: TRBJ2-7; V gene: TRBV6-6; clone size: NA; D gene: NA; CDR3 protein: CASSYRRVWSYEQYF; CDR3 DNA: TGTGCCAGCAGTTACCGGAGGGTATGGTCCTACGAGCAGTACTTC
J gene: TRBJ1-5; V gene: TRBV19; clone size: once; D gene: NA; CDR3 protein: CASSYGTFGYSNQPQHF; CDR3 DNA: TGTGCCAGTAGTTACGGGACTTTTGGGTATAGCAATCAGCCCCAGCATTTT
J gene: TRBJ2-1; V gene: TRBV11-2; clone size: NA; D gene: TRBD2; CDR3 protein: CASSLATSGLYNEQFF; CDR3 DNA: TGTGCCAGCAGCTTAGCGACTAGCGGACTCTACAATGAGCAGTTCTTC
J gene: TRBJ2-7; V gene: TRBV15; clone size: once; D gene: NA; CDR3 protein: CATSRDRQSSYEQYF; CDR3 DNA: TGTGCCACCAGCAGAGACAGGCAAAGCTCCTACGAGCAGTACTTC
J gene: TRBJ2-5; V gene: TRBV27; clone size: NA; D gene: NA; CDR3 protein: CASRRRTNSQETQYF; CDR3 DNA: TGTGCCAGCAGGCGCAGGACCAACTCCCAAGAGACCCAGTACTTC
J gene: TRBJ1-2; V gene: TRBV11-2; clone size: NA; D gene: NA; CDR3 protein: CASSRLRGGVGYTF; CDR3 DNA: TGTGCCAGCAGCCGTCTCCGGGGTGGGGTGGGCTACACCTTC
J gene: TRBJ2-7; V gene: TRBV18; clone size: NA; D gene: TRBD2; CDR3 protein: CASSPVLAGVFYEQYF; CDR3 DNA: TGTGCCAGCTCACCCGTACTAGCGGGAGTATTCTACGAGCAGTACTTC
J gene: TRBJ2-5; V gene: TRBV7-9; clone size: few; D gene: NA; CDR3 protein: CASSPVQETQYF; CDR3 DNA: TGTGCCAGCAGCCCTGTCCAAGAGACCCAGTACTTC
J gene: TRBJ2-7; V gene: TRBV9; clone size: NA; D gene: TRBD1; CDR3 protein: CASSATGGRSEQYF; CDR3 DNA: TGTGCCAGCAGCGCGACAGGGGGAAGGAGCGAGCAGTACTTC
J gene: TRBJ1-1; V gene: TRBV5-1; clone size: NA; D gene: NA; CDR3 protein: CASSLGHNMNTEAFF; CDR3 DNA: TGCGCCAGCAGCTTGGGACACAACATGAACACTGAAGCTTTCTTT
J gene: TRBJ2-5; V gene: TRBV27; clone size: NA; D gene: NA; CDR3 protein: CASASGYQETQYF; CDR3 DNA: TGTGCCAGCGCGAGCGGTTACCAAGAGACCCAGTACTTC
J gene: TRBJ2-7; V gene: TRBV25-1; clone size: NA; D gene: TRBD2; CDR3 protein: CASSVIGVGLGGYEQYF; CDR3 DNA: TGTGCCAGCAGTGTGATAGGTGTGGGACTCGGGGGGTACGAGCAGTACTTC
J gene: TRBJ1-2; V gene: TRBV14; clone size: once; D gene: TRBD1; CDR3 protein: CASSPWTGGLGDGYTF; CDR3 DNA: TGTGCCAGCAGCCCGTGGACAGGGGGCCTCGGTGATGGCTACACCTTC
J gene: TRBJ1-2; V gene: TRBV5-4; clone size: NA; D gene: NA; CDR3 protein: CASSLGAGDSYGYTF; CDR3 DNA: TGTGCCAGCAGCTTGGGGGCAGGGGACTCCTATGGCTACACCTTC